These T cell receptor beta chains were read from a single sample in a study of blood T cells in healthy people across ages. TCRdb re-derived calls from the 5' RACE reads in MiXCR, one entry per CDR3 protein. The table records 780,000 or so distinct CDR3 sequences, just under 25% of them present only once. This sample was shared with a second study, whose subject was T cells of mothers and their children.

The sequenced sample consisted of blood. Every receptor here comes from a boy younger than 18 in good health. CDR3s include the opening cysteine and the closing phenylalanine or tryptophan.

V,J,CDR3
TRBV7-8,TRBJ2-1,CASSLTMGGYNEQFF
TRBV15,TRBJ2-3,CATRLAGETDTQYF
TRBV29-1,TRBJ2-5,CSVREGLETQYF
TRBV7-2,TRBJ2-5,CASSASGRKETQYF
TRBV28,TRBJ1-1,CASSFSGGEAFF
TRBV28,TRBJ2-7,CASSSTAAYEQYF
TRBV4-1,TRBJ2-7,CASSGPGTGDYEQYF
TRBV6-5,TRBJ1-2,CASRGTAYYGYTF
TRBV4-3,TRBJ2-1,CASSQDRNSGRFYNEQFF
TRBV9,TRBJ1-2,CASSVGTARFGYGYTF
TRBV7-9,TRBJ1-2,CASSLTIGEVDGYTF
TRBV20-1,TRBJ2-7,CGARGPANYEQYF
TRBV2,TRBJ1-1,CASSEAGLTEAFF
TRBV29-1,TRBJ1-4,CSVLTGGNEKLFF
TRBV5-1,TRBJ2-1,CASSGALDRGVDEQFF
TRBV5-1,TRBJ1-6,CASAAGDYNSPLHF
TRBV2,TRBJ2-1,CASSDFGTDYNEQFF
TRBV20-1,TRBJ2-1,CSATVFNEQFF
TRBV29-1,TRBJ2-7,CSVEDTVAGSKQYF
TRBV7-9,TRBJ2-4,CASSSIGQELAKNIQYF
TRBV6-5,TRBJ2-5,CASSLDREQYF
TRBV24-1,TRBJ1-4,CATSEPGPSF
TRBV3-1,TRBJ1-5,CASSAIQGAQPQHF
TRBV4-1,TRBJ2-5,CASSQEGRRQETQYF
TRBV7-2,TRBJ1-6,CASSSGRNSPLHF
TRBV7-9,TRBJ2-4,CASSLPRPGTSGAGPKDIQYF
TRBV28,TRBJ2-7,CASSPPDQNYEQYF
TRBV30,TRBJ1-4,CAWRGEKLFF
TRBV7-9,TRBJ2-6,CASSLGGLAGIRWYSGANVLTF
TRBV29-1,TRBJ2-5,CSVKRSETQYF
TRBV6-2/TRBV6-3,TRBJ2-7,CASRPTGRGEQYF
TRBV5-6,TRBJ2-4,CASSPMEPGLVDVQYF
TRBV20-1,TRBJ2-3,CSARRTEGTQYF
TRBV28,TRBJ2-5,CASSLSSPGETQYF
TRBV5-5,TRBJ1-4,CASSLGQGPEKLFF
TRBV7-8,TRBJ2-4,CASSPRAGGVDIQYF
TRBV15,TRBJ2-2,CATSRGDSPPGELFF
TRBV12-3/TRBV12-4,NA,CASRSDRVQPNEQFF
TRBV7-9,NA,CASSLMGIAYEQYF
TRBV20-1,TRBJ2-2,CSAQPDREGGELFF
TRBV3-1,TRBJ1-3,CASSPRGGFYSGNTIYF
TRBV7-8,TRBJ2-1,CASSLPEREYNEQFF
TRBV27,TRBJ1-5,CASTAGGAGQPQHF
TRBV6-2/TRBV6-3,TRBJ2-7,CASSYLSRAYEQYF
TRBV15,TRBJ1-4,CATRAYEKLFF
TRBV27,TRBJ2-5,CASSLALAGRETQYF
TRBV6-1,TRBJ2-2,CANRPEDSANTGELFF
TRBV6-5,TRBJ2-4,CASSYSNSPWFQYF
TRBV28,TRBJ1-4,CASSFMVPSTNEKLFF
TRBV2,TRBJ2-5,CASRWDREETQYF
TRBV29-1,TRBJ2-1,CSARGGGNEQFF
TRBV25-1,TRBJ1-2,CASSASGVWGYTF
TRBV20-1,TRBJ2-3,CRVAGGPSTDTQYF
TRBV6-1,TRBJ2-3,CASNRRMGTGKVDTQYF
TRBV30,TRBJ2-1,CAWRTGTSYNEQFF
TRBV15,TRBJ2-7,CATSSRGGDREQYF
TRBV6-5,TRBJ1-3,CASSRGLGNTIYF